This TCR beta chain derives from a study of blood T cell repertoires in COVID-19. This CDR3 has 14 amino acids. Trimming removed 5 bases from V and 4 bases from J, with 12 bases in between. CDR1 and CDR2 from the germline V gene are SEHNR and FQNEAQ (reference sequence). Only in-frame clones appear in the TCRdb table, and some are missing; sequencing was by immunoSEQ multiplex PCR. In the table there are 130,000 or so clones, 80% to 90% of which are singletons. This TCR was sampled from a woman between 50 and 59 years old with acute COVID-19. This chain joins TRBV7-9 and TRBJ2-1, with D unresolved. Source material: PBMCs or T cells enriched from blood (not recorded which). The CDR3 nucleotides are TGTGCCAGCAGCCGTGGCGGCCGGTACAATGAGCAGTTCTTC. Encoded protein: CASSRGGRYNEQFF.